These 20 T cell receptor beta chains came from one sample sequenced in a study of cytomegalovirus exposure and HLA in healthy donors. PCR was performed using 60 Vbeta and 13 Jbeta primers. Assay: immunoSEQ multiplex PCR; the TCRdb copy retains only in-frame clones and omits some. This sample carries about 140,000 clones, 76% of them seen once, and the ten largest clones take more than 3%. Sequencing was performed on PBMCs. The receptors originated from a male donor in good health and CMV-seronegative.

This chain links TRBV4-1 with TRBJ1-5; D perhaps matches TRBD1 (5 bases). The germline CDR1 and CDR2 sequences are MGHRA and YSYEKL. V gave up 0 bases and J gave up 2 bases, with 8 bases separating them. The CDR3 spans 15 residues. CDR3 nucleotides: TGCGCCAGCAGCCAAGATGCCAGGGGCAATCAGCCCCAGCATTTT. Translated, it gives CASSQDARGNQPQHF.

The CDR3 DNA sequence: TGTGCCAGCAGCTTAGGACTAGCGGAAGAGACCCAGTACTTC. It translates to CASSLGLAEETQYF. V and J are TRBV7-9 and TRBJ2-5, with 9 bases that match TRBD2. The CDR3 consists of 14 residues. From germline, CDR1 is SEHNR and CDR2 FQNEAQ (reference sequence). The V and J ends lost 1 base and 3 bases, in that order; junction bases with no gene match: 0.

Here the CDR3 DNA reads TGTGCCAGTAGTTCGAGGAGGCGGGACGGCTCCAATGAAAAACTGTTTTTT. Translation gives CASSSRRRDGSNEKLFF. This chain uses TRBV19 with TRBJ1-4; the D gene is possibly TRBD1 (5 bases). Trimming pared 5 bases from V and 5 bases from J, leaving 21 bases between. CDR1 and CDR2 from the germline V gene are LNHDA and SQIVND (reference sequence). The CDR3 spans 17 residues.

This rearrangement joins TRBV2 to TRBJ1-6; D gene uncertain. V shed 2 bases and J shed 7 bases, with 6 bases lying between them. Germline CDR1 reads SNHLY; CDR2 reads FYNNEI. The CDR3 covers 13 residues. The CDR3 region has the DNA TGTGCCAGCAGTGAACGAGGCAATTCACCCCTCCACTTT. Its translation is CASSERGNSPLHF.

The V gene is TRBV18, the J gene TRBJ2-4; tentative D call: TRBD2 (5 bases). The V end was cut by 0 bases, the J end by 6 bases, with 6 bases between. Germline V gene data show CDR1 as KGHSH and CDR2 as LQKENI. This CDR3 is built from 13 residues. In nucleotides, the CDR3 is TGTGCCAGCTCACCACCTGGGAGAAACATTCAGTACTTC. This translates into CASSPPGRNIQYF.

V gene TRBV5-1 combines with J gene TRBJ2-5; no reliable D call. V lost 4 bases and J 2 bases, leaving 3 bases between the germline ends. The CDR3 has 11 amino acids. CDR1 is SGHRS and CDR2 is YFSETQ in the germline V gene. The CDR3 nucleotides read TGCGCCAGCAGCATACAAGAGACCCAGTACTTC. Protein sequence: CASSIQETQYF. Drawing the rest from reference TRBV5-1 and TRBJ2-5, the complete variable domain is KAGVTQTPRYLIKTRGQQVTLSCSPISGHRSVSWYQQTPGQGLQFLFEYFSETQRNKGNFPGRFSGRQFSNSRSEMNVSTLELGDSALYLCASSIQETQYFGPGTRLLVL.

V gene TRBV27 combines with J gene TRBJ1-2; TRBD1 aligns across 7 bases. The junction had 1 base not matched to a gene; V was cut back by 5 bases and J by 4 bases. Germline CDR1 MNHEY, CDR2 SMNVEV (reference sequence). The CDR3 runs to 12 residues. CDR3 sequence: CASSDRAYGYTF. Written as DNA, the CDR3 is TGTGCCAGCAGTGACAGGGCCTATGGCTACACCTTC.

The chain employs TRBV2 and TRBJ1-5; 10 nucleotides agree with TRBD1. V shed 6 bases and J 2 bases; nucleotides not matched to a gene: 10. Germline V lookup: CDR1 SNHLY, CDR2 FYNNEI. This CDR3 is built from 17 residues. The DNA of the CDR3 is TGTGCCAGCAGCCGATATTCCGGGACAGGGGGCAATCAGCCCCAGCATTTT. Translated, it gives CASSRYSGTGGNQPQHF.

The chain recombines TRBV28 with TRBJ1-3, with D hard to call. Per the germline V gene, CDR1 is MDHEN and CDR2 is SYDVKM. The CDR3 spans 15 residues. V was pared by 1 base and J by 1 base, with 8 bases between. The CDR3 sequence is CASSLLRASGNTIYF. The CDR3 DNA follows: TGTGCCAGCAGTTTATTGAGGGCGTCTGGAAACACCATATATTTT.

This clone turned up a few times. The CDR3: CASSLGPGQGTTDTQYF. The DNA of the CDR3 is TGTGCCAGCAGCTTGGGGCCGGGACAGGGGACCACAGATACGCAGTATTTT. The V call is TRBV5-6, the J call TRBJ2-3, with 10 bases lining up with TRBD1. The CDR3 has 17 residues. The V gene's germline CDR1 is SGHDT and CDR2 YYEEEE. V shed 0 bases, J shed 2 bases, and the junction held 6 bases outside the gene matches.

The gene calls are TRBV5-1 and TRBJ2-3, with TRBD2 matching over 7 bases. V was clipped by 5 bases and J by 6 bases; unmatched bases: 3. The CDR3 totals 12 residues. The V gene's germline CDR1 is SGHRS and CDR2 YFSETQ. CDR3 sequence: CASSSGGDTQYF. In DNA form, the CDR3 reads TGCGCCAGCAGTTCCGGGGGGGATACGCAGTATTTT.

V is TRBV7-2 and J is TRBJ2-5, with a weak D call TRBD2 (5 bases). V gave up 2 bases and J gave up 5 bases, with 12 bases separating them. CDR3 size: 14 residues. Germline CDR1 reads SGHTA; CDR2 reads FQGNSA. In nucleotides, the CDR3 is TGTGCCAGCAGCTTAAGGGCTAGCCGCGAGACCCAGTACTTC. Protein: CASSLRASRETQYF.

The V gene is TRBV19, the J gene TRBJ1-5; 7 positions agree with TRBD1. V lost 0 bases, J lost 0 bases, and 5 bases stayed unmatched. This CDR3 contains 17 residues. Germline V CDR1 and CDR2: LNHDA, SQIVND (reference sequence). The CDR3 nucleotides are TGTGCCAGTAGTATAGAAGGGACAGTCTTTAGCAATCAGCCCCAGCATTTT. As protein: CASSIEGTVFSNQPQHF. Supplemented by reference TRBV19 and TRBJ1-5, the full variable domain reads DGGITQSPKYLFRKEGQNVTLSCEQNLNHDAMYWYRQDPGQGLRLIYYSQIVNDFQKGDIAEGYSVSREKKESFPLTVTSAQKNPTAFYLCASSIEGTVFSNQPQHFGDGTRLSIL.

The table lists this clone with a count of one. The chain combines TRBV19 with TRBJ2-1; D perhaps matches TRBD2 (6 bases). Germline V gene lookup returns CDR1 LNHDA and CDR2 SQIVND (reference sequence). Between the trimmed V and J ends, which lost 7 bases and 11 bases, there was a span of 18 bases. The CDR3 runs 13 residues. In DNA, the CDR3 is TGTGCCAGTATTGAGCGGACTAACCGCAAGCAGTTCTTC. Translation: CASIERTNRKQFF. Using reference TRBV19 and TRBJ2-1 for the parts outside the CDR3, the full variable domain is DGGITQSPKYLFRKEGQNVTLSCEQNLNHDAMYWYRQDPGQGLRLIYYSQIVNDFQKGDIAEGYSVSREKKESFPLTVTSAQKNPTAFYLCASIERTNRKQFFGPGTRLTVL.

Only a few counts were recorded for this clone. The genes are TRBV2 and TRBJ2-7; D is possibly TRBD1 (5 bases). This CDR3 is built from 12 residues. The germline V and J ends were trimmed by 6 bases and 4 bases, with 10 bases remaining between them. Germline V gene sequence: CDR1 SNHLY, CDR2 FYNNEI. CDR3 residues: CASRATVYEQYF. The CDR3 DNA reads TGTGCCAGCAGGGCGACAGTTTACGAGCAGTACTTC.

The rearrangement links TRBV2 to TRBJ1-6; TRBD1 matches 11 bases. Germline assignment: CDR1 SNHLY and CDR2 FYNNEI. Unmatched junction bases numbered 4, after V lost 3 bases and J lost 9 bases. This CDR3 has 15 amino acids. The chain's CDR3 is CASSDGQGAISPLHF. For the CDR3, the DNA is TGTGCCAGCAGTGACGGACAGGGGGCTATTTCACCCCTCCACTTT.

The rearrangement joins TRBV28 to TRBJ2-3, with 13 bases that match TRBD2. Germline CDR1 is MDHEN and CDR2 is SYDVKM. The CDR3 runs to 15 residues. Trimming removed 6 bases from V and 4 bases from J; junction bases left unmatched: 4. CDR3 sequence reads: CASSRTSGGSDTQYF. The CDR3 region has the DNA TGTGCCAGCAGCCGGACTAGCGGGGGCTCAGATACGCAGTATTTT.

The chain employs TRBV2 and TRBJ2-7; D might be TRBD1 (5 bases). The CDR3 contains 14 residues. Germline V gives CDR1 SNHLY, CDR2 FYNNEI. V was shortened by 7 bases and J by 4 bases, with 17 bases between the two germline ends. CDR3: CASTLEGVAYEQYF. DNA for the CDR3: TGTGCCAGCACCCTCGAAGGGGTCGCGTACGAGCAGTACTTC.

This clone was seen only a few times. The chain carries TRBV28 and TRBJ2-2, with D hard to call. The CDR3 runs to 13 residues. CDR1 and CDR2 from the germline V gene are MDHEN and SYDVKM. Trimming shortened V by 2 bases and J by 6 bases, and 7 bases separated the two germline ends. DNA of the CDR3: TGTGCCAGCAGTTTAGTTCAGGCCGGGGAGCTGTTTTTT. This translates into CASSLVQAGELFF.

The CDR3 DNA follows: TGTGCCAGTAGTACTACTACTAGCGGGAGAGATACGCAGTATTTT. This sequence encodes CASSTTTSGRDTQYF. The rearrangement joins TRBV19 to TRBJ2-3, with 11 bases that match TRBD2. The V gene end was trimmed by 4 bases and the J gene end by 5 bases; junction bases not matched to a gene: 5. CDR1 is LNHDA, CDR2 SQIVND, per germline (reference sequence). CDR3 length equals 15 residues. The entire variable domain, with the rest obtained from reference TRBV19 and TRBJ2-3, is as follows: DGGITQSPKYLFRKEGQNVTLSCEQNLNHDAMYWYRQDPGQGLRLIYYSQIVNDFQKGDIAEGYSVSREKKESFPLTVTSAQKNPTAFYLCASSTTTSGRDTQYFGPGTRLTVL.